One sample yielded the 13 T cell receptor beta chains listed below, sequenced in a study of blood T cell repertoires in COVID-19. Assay: immunoSEQ multiplex PCR; the TCRdb copy retains only in-frame clones and omits some. Altogether roughly 70,000 clones are present, about 88% being singletons, with the ten largest covering about 1.5%. Sequencing was carried out using peripheral blood. The source is a human donor in a cohort sampled during active COVID-19.

This clone was observed a single time. This sequence joins TRBV5-4 and TRBJ2-5; no reliable D call. The CDR3 covers 14 residues. The germline CDR1 and CDR2 sequences are SGHNT and YYREEE (reference sequence). V gave up 2 bases and J gave up 0 bases, with 8 bases separating them. This chain's CDR3 is CASSFQNYQETQYF. CDR3 nucleotides: TGTGCCAGCAGCTTCCAGAATTACCAAGAGACCCAGTACTTC.

CDR3 amino acids: CASSVMADNEQFF. In nucleotides, the CDR3 is TGTGCCAGCAGCGTAATGGCTGACAATGAGCAGTTCTTC. The chain joins TRBV9 to TRBJ2-1, with D uncertain. Germline loops: CDR1 SGDLS, CDR2 YYNGEE. The CDR3 contains 13 residues. V was shortened by 1 base and J by 5 bases, with 7 bases between the two germline ends. Using reference TRBV9 and TRBJ2-1 for the parts outside the CDR3, the full variable domain is DSGVTQTPKHLITATGQRVTLRCSPRSGDLSVYWYQQSLDQGLQFLIQYYNGEERAKGNILERFSAQQFPDLHSELNLSSLELGDSALYFCASSVMADNEQFFGPGTRLTVL.

The rearrangement uses TRBV28 and TRBJ2-5, with 11 bases that match TRBD2. CDR3 length equals 17 residues. V gave up 7 bases and J gave up 5 bases; unmatched junction bases: 15. Germline-derived CDR1 and CDR2 are MDHEN and SYDVKM. CDR3 sequence reads: CASTQGELAGDIETQYF. The CDR3 region has the DNA TGTGCCAGCACCCAGGGGGAACTAGCGGGAGATATCGAGACCCAGTACTTC.

The rearrangement uses TRBV6-5 and TRBJ1-6; TRBD1 matches at 8 bases. In germline, CDR1 is MNHEY, CDR2 SVGAGI. The V gene end was trimmed by 3 bases and the J gene end by 8 bases; junction bases not matched to a gene: 9. The CDR3 length is 16 residues. For the CDR3, the DNA is TGTGCCAGCAGTTATTTAGGACAGGGAGGTTATTCACCCCTCCACTTT. Its translation is CASSYLGQGGYSPLHF.

This chain links TRBV7-9 with TRBJ1-1, with a tentative D call TRBD1 (6 bases). V lost 5 bases and J 4 bases, leaving 17 bases between the germline ends. This CDR3 is built from 15 residues. CDR1 is SEHNR, CDR2 FQNEAQ, per germline (reference sequence). The CDR3 nucleotides are TGTGCCAGCAGCCCCCGAGGGGGGGAAGGCACTGAAGCTTTCTTT. This sequence encodes CASSPRGGEGTEAFF.

The V and J genes are TRBV7-3 and TRBJ2-3; D may be TRBD2 (5 bases). Per germline, CDR1 SGHTA and CDR2 FQGTGA. V lost 2 bases and J 0 bases, leaving 12 bases between the germline ends. The CDR3 is 16 residues long. The CDR3 region has the DNA TGTGCCAGCAGCTTAGGCGGGCCTCTGAGCACAGATACGCAGTATTTT. Its translation: CASSLGGPLSTDTQYF.

The V gene is TRBV5-5, the J gene TRBJ1-4; 10 nucleotides line up with TRBD1. The CDR3 is 17 amino acids. J gave up 0 bases and V 4 bases, and 6 bases lay outside the gene matches. Germline V gene data show CDR1 as SGHKS and CDR2 as YYEKEE (reference sequence). The CDR3 DNA is TGTGCCAGCAGCCGGGACAGGGGCCCGGCAACTAATGAAAAACTGTTTTTT. This sequence encodes CASSRDRGPATNEKLFF.

This clone has more than one count but fewer than ten. The chain recombines TRBV6-2 or TRBV6-3 with TRBJ2-1, with 13 bases aligning to TRBD2. The CDR3 extends over 15 amino acids. V lost 6 bases to trimming and J lost 8 bases; unmatched junction nucleotides: 7. Germline V gene sequence: CDR1 MNHEY, CDR2 SVGEGT. CDR3 protein: CASRPPGLAGYEQFF. The CDR3 DNA follows: TGTGCCAGCAGGCCTCCGGGACTAGCGGGGTATGAGCAGTTCTTC.

The rearrangement links TRBV27 to TRBJ2-7; TRBD2 matches at 7 bases. V dropped 6 bases and J dropped 2; count of bases not matched to a gene: 7. Germline loops: CDR1 MNHEY, CDR2 SMNVEV (reference sequence). CDR3 size: 14 residues. The CDR3 reads CASRSSGRPYEQYV. CDR3 bases: TGTGCCAGCAGATCTAGCGGAAGACCCTACGAGCAGTACGTC.

J is TRBJ2-2 and V is TRBV19, with 7 nucleotides matching TRBD2. The CDR3 sequence is 18 residues long. The V segment lost 4 bases and the J segment 6 bases; nucleotides outside the gene matches: 17. Germline V lookup: CDR1 LNHDA, CDR2 SQIVND (reference sequence). CDR3 loop: CASSTPLFKRDGSGELFF. The CDR3 DNA reads TGTGCCAGTAGTACCCCACTGTTCAAGCGGGATGGTTCCGGGGAGCTGTTTTTT.

This chain's CDR3 is CASSFQGATNEKLFF. The CDR3 nucleotides are TGTGCCAGCAGTTTTCAGGGGGCAACTAATGAAAAACTGTTTTTT. This chain uses TRBV28 with TRBJ1-4, with 7 bases that match TRBD1. The CDR3 covers 15 residues. V shed 3 bases, J shed 0 bases, and the junction held 1 base outside the gene matches. Germline CDR1 is MDHEN and CDR2 is SYDVKM.

The chain recombines TRBV19 with TRBJ2-3; 7 bases match TRBD2. Germline assignment: CDR1 LNHDA and CDR2 SQIVND (reference sequence). There are 14 residues in the CDR3. After removal of 3 bases from V and 8 bases from J, the junction contained 8 bases not matched to a gene. CDR3 region: CASSMFGPGGTQYF. CDR3 coding DNA: TGTGCCAGTAGTATGTTTGGGCCGGGGGGTACGCAGTATTTT. Combining the CDR3 with reference TRBV19 and TRBJ2-3 gives the whole variable domain DGGITQSPKYLFRKEGQNVTLSCEQNLNHDAMYWYRQDPGQGLRLIYYSQIVNDFQKGDIAEGYSVSREKKESFPLTVTSAQKNPTAFYLCASSMFGPGGTQYFGPGTRLTVL.

In DNA form, the CDR3 reads TGTGCCAGCAGCTCGTCTTACAGGGGTGGCTACACCTTC. It encodes CASSSSYRGGYTF. The chain couples TRBV11-2 to TRBJ1-2; the match to TRBD1 covers 7 bases. Trimming cost V 4 bases and J 7 bases; bases outside gene matches: 6. CDR1 and CDR2 from the germline V gene are SGHAT and FQNNGV. CDR3 length: 13 amino acids.